This T cell receptor (beta chain) was obtained from a study of blood T cell repertoires in COVID-19. The CDR3 consists of 15 residues. V gave up 6 bases and J gave up 8 bases, with 20 bases separating them. Germline-derived CDR1 and CDR2 are SGHTA and FQGNSA. The assay was immunoSEQ multiplex PCR, and TCRdb's table has in-frame clones only and misses some. The data show under 300,000 clones, with roughly 85% seen just once and roughly 2.3% held by the top ten. The origin of this receptor is a man aged 25 to 40 who had recovered from COVID-19. This chain joins TRBV7-2 and TRBJ2-1, with a possible D match to TRBD2 (8 bases). The sequenced sample consisted of peripheral blood. CDR3 residues: CASRRSGLGGDEQFF. The CDR3 coding sequence is TGTGCCAGCAGGCGGTCGGGACTAGGGGGCGATGAGCAGTTCTTC.